A single sample is the source of the 10 T cell receptor beta chains below, sequenced in a study of T cells in Graves' hyperthyroidism and ophthalmopathy. Amplification yielded TCR beta CDR3 regions, with RNA transcripts as the source. During a first-round RT-PCR of the TCR CDR3, the HTBI primer set was used. From the multiplex PCR reads, TCRdb called clonotypes with MiXCR, one entry per CDR3 protein. Among some 650,000 distinct CDR3 sequences, more than 15% were seen once, and the ten largest hold 2.5% to 4%. The sample taken for sequencing was blood. The receptors derive from a woman aged 35 to 49 with Graves' ophthalmopathy.

The chain recombines TRBV6-1 with TRBJ2-1; no definite D call. The CDR3 is 13 residues long. Germline V gene lookup returns CDR1 MNHNS and CDR2 SASEGT. Between the trimmed V and J ends, which lost 3 bases and 8 bases, there was a span of 11 bases. The CDR3 sequence: CASSEITGDEQFF. For the CDR3, the DNA is TGTGCCAGCAGTGAGATTACGGGTGATGAGCAGTTCTTC.

This clonotype was found many times. The CDR3 DNA follows: TGTGCCAGCAGCCAGACAGACATACGTAGCTACGAGCAGTACTTC. The encoded protein is CASSQTDIRSYEQYF. This rearrangement joins TRBV3-1 to TRBJ2-7, with TRBD1 as a possible D gene (5 bases). This CDR3 is 15 amino acids long. Per the germline V gene, CDR1 is LGHDT and CDR2 is YNNKEL (reference sequence). Trimming stripped 3 bases from V and 3 bases from J, with 15 bases between.

In its sample, this clonotype was seen a few times. The DNA of the CDR3 is TGTGCCAGCAGCTTAGGATGGGATAACTATGGCTACACCTTC. It specifies CASSLGWDNYGYTF. V and J are TRBV11-2 and TRBJ1-2; D is unresolved. The CDR3 runs 14 residues. The germline CDR1 and CDR2 sequences are SGHAT and FQNNGV. V was shortened by 1 base and J by 1 base, with 7 bases between the two germline ends.

The chain recombines TRBV18 with TRBJ1-3, with unresolved D. CDR1 and CDR2 (germline): KGHSH, LQKENI. The germline V and J ends were trimmed by 1 base and 1 base, with 11 bases remaining between them. CDR3 size: 16 residues. CDR3 loop: CASSPLASRSGNTIYF. CDR3 nucleotides: TGTGCCAGCTCACCACTGGCGTCCCGATCTGGAAACACCATATATTTT.

This clonotype occurred a few times. This chain connects TRBV20-1 to TRBJ2-7; the match to TRBD2 covers 10 bases. The CDR3 consists of 16 residues. V was clipped by 1 base and J by 1 base; unmatched bases: 7. CDR1 is DFQATT and CDR2 is SNEGSKA in the germline V gene (reference sequence). The CDR3: CSARVSASGGSYEQYF. The CDR3 DNA reads as TGCAGTGCTAGAGTATCGGCTAGCGGGGGATCCTACGAGCAGTACTTC.

This clonotype was recorded at least ten times. The V and J genes are TRBV18 and TRBJ1-3; D uncertain. The CDR3 is 13 amino acids. V was clipped by 3 bases and J by 2 bases, with 5 bases between them. Germline lookup yields CDR1 KGHSH and CDR2 LQKENI. CDR3 protein: CASSPDPGNTIYF. The CDR3 nucleotides read TGTGCCAGCTCACCTGATCCTGGAAACACCATATATTTT.

This clonotype came up many times. The chain couples TRBV11-1 to TRBJ2-7, with 10 bases matching TRBD1. Germline lookup yields CDR1 SGHAT and CDR2 FQDESV (reference sequence). The V and J ends lost 3 bases and 1 base, in that order; junction bases with no gene match: 9. CDR3 length: 17 amino acids. The CDR3 sequence is CASSFPGDRGPSYEQYF. The CDR3 DNA is TGTGCCAGCAGCTTCCCCGGGGACAGGGGCCCATCCTACGAGCAGTACTTC.

This clonotype was seen only a few times. V gene TRBV5-1 combines with J gene TRBJ2-5, with TRBD2 matching over 7 bases. CDR3 length: 14 amino acids. Looked up from germline, CDR1 is SGHRS and CDR2 is YFSETQ. Germline trimming cut 4 bases from V and 2 bases from J; bases unmatched to any gene: 5. CDR3 in DNA: TGCGCCAGCAGCCCCGGACTAGGACAAGAGACCCAGTACTTC. Residues: CASSPGLGQETQYF.

This clonotype came up many times. This chain uses TRBV6-5 with TRBJ2-3; no definite D call. V was pared by 1 base and J by 0 bases, with 11 bases between. The CDR3 is 16 amino acids. CDR1 MNHEY and CDR2 SVGAGI come from the germline V gene. CDR3 sequence: CASSYFPTTSTDTQYF. The CDR3 nucleotides read TGTGCCAGCAGTTACTTCCCGACAACTAGCACAGATACGCAGTATTTT.

CDR3 in amino acids: CASSWGGNSPLHF. The CDR3 DNA is TGTGCCAGCAGTTGGGGGGGGAATTCACCCCTCCACTTT. This chain connects TRBV27 to TRBJ1-6; a possible D gene is TRBD1 (5 bases). CDR3 size: 13 residues. Trimming pared 4 bases from V and 7 bases from J, leaving 8 bases between. The germline gives CDR1 MNHEY, CDR2 SMNVEV (reference sequence).